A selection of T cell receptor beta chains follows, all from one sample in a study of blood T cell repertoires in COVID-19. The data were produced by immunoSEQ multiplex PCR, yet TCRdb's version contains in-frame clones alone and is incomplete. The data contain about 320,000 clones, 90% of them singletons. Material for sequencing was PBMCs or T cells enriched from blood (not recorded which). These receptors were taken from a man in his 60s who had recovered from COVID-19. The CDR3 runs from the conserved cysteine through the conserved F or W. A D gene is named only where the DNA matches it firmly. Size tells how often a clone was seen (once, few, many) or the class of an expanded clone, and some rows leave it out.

CDR3aa: CASSVTGVTEAFF; CDR3nt: TGTGCCAGCAGCGTGACAGGGGTGACTGAAGCTTTCTTT; d_gene: TRBD1; abundance: -; j_gene: TRBJ1-1; v_gene: TRBV5-4
CDR3aa: CAWSTGAYEQYF; CDR3nt: TGTGCCTGGAGTACAGGGGCCTACGAGCAGTACTTC; d_gene: TRBD1; abundance: -; j_gene: TRBJ2-7; v_gene: TRBV30
CDR3aa: CASSGAGTANTEAFF; CDR3nt: TGTGCCAGCAGCGGCGCCGGGACAGCTAACACTGAAGCTTTCTTT; d_gene: TRBD1; abundance: once; j_gene: TRBJ1-1; v_gene: TRBV4-2
CDR3aa: CASSLREDRGIF; CDR3nt: TGTGCCAGCAGCTTGAGGGAGGACAGGGGTATATTC; d_gene: TRBD1; abundance: few; j_gene: TRBJ2-4; v_gene: TRBV5-6
CDR3aa: CASTRAGHFSGEQFF; CDR3nt: TGTGCCAGCACCAGAGCGGGGCATTTTTCGGGCGAGCAGTTCTTC; d_gene: TRBD2; abundance: -; j_gene: TRBJ2-1; v_gene: TRBV28
CDR3aa: CASSDRTASYEQYF; CDR3nt: TGTGCCAGCAGCGACCGGACAGCCTCCTACGAGCAGTACTTC; d_gene: -; abundance: -; j_gene: TRBJ2-7; v_gene: TRBV7-2
CDR3aa: CASSHRGAMNTEAFF; CDR3nt: TGTGCCAGCAGCCACCGGGGGGCCATGAACACTGAAGCTTTCTTT; d_gene: -; abundance: -; j_gene: TRBJ1-1; v_gene: TRBV3-1/TRBV3-2
CDR3aa: CASSQPTDGELFF; CDR3nt: TGTGCCAGCAGCCAACCGACAGATGGGGAGCTGTTTTTT; d_gene: -; abundance: -; j_gene: TRBJ2-2; v_gene: TRBV3-1/TRBV3-2
CDR3aa: CATSPGGNSNQPQHF; CDR3nt: TGTGCCACCAGCCCCGGAGGGAATAGCAATCAGCCCCAGCATTTT; d_gene: -; abundance: -; j_gene: TRBJ1-5; v_gene: TRBV15
CDR3aa: CASSYRVGGELFF; CDR3nt: TGTGCCAGCAGCTACAGGGTCGGGGGGGAGCTGTTTTTT; d_gene: -; abundance: once; j_gene: TRBJ2-2; v_gene: TRBV7-8
CDR3aa: CASSPFGTSGSYEQYF; CDR3nt: TGTGCCAGCAGTCCATTCGGGACTAGCGGGAGTTATGAGCAGTACTTC; d_gene: TRBD2; abundance: -; j_gene: TRBJ2-7; v_gene: TRBV27
CDR3aa: CASSPNGQGAEAFF; CDR3nt: TGTGCCAGCTCACCAAACGGACAAGGGGCTGAAGCTTTCTTT; d_gene: -; abundance: -; j_gene: TRBJ1-1; v_gene: TRBV18
CDR3aa: CAWTHYRSQETQYF; CDR3nt: TGTGCCTGGACTCATTACAGGAGCCAAGAGACCCAGTACTTC; d_gene: -; abundance: -; j_gene: TRBJ2-5; v_gene: TRBV30
CDR3aa: CASSPDRAYGYTF; CDR3nt: TGTGCCAGTAGTCCGGACAGGGCATATGGCTACACCTTC; d_gene: TRBD1; abundance: -; j_gene: TRBJ1-2; v_gene: TRBV19
CDR3aa: CASSSLDTQYF; CDR3nt: TGTGCCAGCAGTTCCCTAGATACGCAGTATTTT; d_gene: -; abundance: -; j_gene: TRBJ2-3; v_gene: TRBV12-3/TRBV12-4
CDR3aa: CAWTGGVGYTF; CDR3nt: TGTGCCTGGACGGGGGGGGTAGGCTACACCTTC; d_gene: -; abundance: -; j_gene: TRBJ1-2; v_gene: TRBV30
CDR3aa: CASSPKGVGGTDTQYF; CDR3nt: TGTGCCAGCTCACCAAAGGGGGTTGGCGGCACAGATACGCAGTATTTT; d_gene: -; abundance: -; j_gene: TRBJ2-3; v_gene: TRBV18
CDR3aa: CASSEVGVNYGYTF; CDR3nt: TGTGCCAGCAGTGAAGTGGGAGTTAACTATGGCTACACCTTC; d_gene: -; abundance: once; j_gene: TRBJ1-2; v_gene: TRBV2
CDR3aa: CASSASGGAYGNTIYF; CDR3nt: TGCGCCAGCAGCGCATCAGGGGGCGCCTACGGAAACACCATATATTTT; d_gene: TRBD1; abundance: -; j_gene: TRBJ1-3; v_gene: TRBV4-1
CDR3aa: CASSLAGVSYNEQFF; CDR3nt: TGCGCCAGCAGCTTAGCGGGGGTCTCCTACAATGAGCAGTTCTTC; d_gene: TRBD2; abundance: -; j_gene: TRBJ2-1; v_gene: TRBV5-1